The 3 T cell receptor beta chains listed next were all sequenced from one sample in a study of neurological immune-mediated disorders. TCRdb passed the 5' RACE reads through MiXCR, listing each CDR3 protein once. The sample yields 28,000 or so distinct CDR3 sequences, roughly an eighth seen once. The material sequenced was PBMCs. All receptors derive from a man in his fifties or sixties in good health.

This clonotype was seen ten or more times. The rearrangement joins TRBV7-2 to TRBJ2-2, with D unclear. Germline V gives CDR1 SGHTA, CDR2 FQGNSA. Trimming removed 0 bases from V and 1 base from J, with 3 bases in between. This CDR3 is 14 amino acids long. CDR3 sequence (DNA): TGTGCCAGCAGCTTAGCCCAGAACACCGGGGAGCTGTTTTTT. This translates into CASSLAQNTGELFF.

This clonotype was seen ten or more times. The J gene is TRBJ1-5, the V gene TRBV12-3 or TRBV12-4; no reliable D call. The CDR3 runs to 12 residues. The ends were cut back, 6 bases at V and 6 bases at J, with 9 bases in the middle. In nucleotides, the CDR3 is TGTGCCAGCAGCCCCAGGATTCAGCCCCAGCATTTT. This sequence encodes CASSPRIQPQHF.

This clonotype was seen many times. As DNA, the CDR3 is TGTGCCAGCAGCTACGGCAGCGGGGTCGGGGAGCTGTTTTTT. Translated: CASSYGSGVGELFF. The chain carries TRBV9 and TRBJ2-2; 7 nucleotides agree with TRBD2. The CDR3 runs 14 residues. Germline V CDR1 and CDR2: SGDLS, YYNGEE. Unmatched junction bases numbered 7, after V lost 4 bases and J lost 7 bases.